These 14 T cell receptor beta chains were all obtained from the same sample, sequenced in a study of OX40 agonist ivuxolimab in advanced cancers. Libraries were prepared by immunoSEQ multiplex PCR; TCRdb keeps only in-frame clonotypes and omits some of them. Seen here are more than 70,000 clones, around 80% observed once, and the top ten hold approximately 5%. Sequencing used CD4+ or CD8+ T cells sorted from blood, obtained in a trial of the OX40 agonist ivuxolimab. The receptors shown here come from an adult with an advanced solid tumor such as melanoma, head and neck, liver or kidney cancer.

A word on this clone: Other DNA sequences in this sample translate to the same CDR3. The chain combines TRBV28 with TRBJ1-2; 10 bases agree with TRBD1. Germline CDR1 MDHEN, CDR2 SYDVKM. J lost 4 bases, V lost 6 bases, and 5 bases had no gene match. The CDR3 consists of 14 residues. CDR3 DNA: TGTGCCAGCAGCCTCAGACAGGGGGCCTATGGCTACACCTTC. It codes for CASSLRQGAYGYTF.

The chain joins TRBV5-1 to TRBJ1-1, with a weak D call TRBD1 (6 bases). This CDR3 comprises 14 residues. CDR1 and CDR2 (germline): SGHRS, YFSETQ. The V and J ends lost 0 bases and 4 bases respectively, with 10 bases between them. The CDR3 bases are TGCGCCAGCAGCTTGGACAGGGCGGGCACTGAAGCTTTCTTT. Encoded protein: CASSLDRAGTEAFF.

The J gene is TRBJ2-7, the V gene TRBV5-6, with 14 positions matching TRBD2. Per the germline V gene, CDR1 is SGHDT and CDR2 is YYEEEE. The CDR3 is made up of 16 amino acids. V shed 2 bases, J shed 3 bases, and the junction held 4 bases outside the gene matches. CDR3 region: CASSFWTSGRYYEQYF. CDR3 nucleotide sequence: TGTGCCAGCAGCTTCTGGACTAGCGGGAGGTACTACGAGCAGTACTTC.

This chain joins TRBV7-9 and TRBJ2-5; D may correspond to TRBD1 or TRBD2 (6 bases each). Germline-derived CDR1 and CDR2 are SEHNR and FQNEAQ (reference sequence). V was shortened by 1 base and J by 3 bases, with 9 bases between the two germline ends. The CDR3 has 14 amino acids. As DNA, the CDR3 is TGTGCCAGCAGCTTAGGGAGGGGGAAAGAGACCCAGTACTTC. Protein: CASSLGRGKETQYF.

The chain uses TRBV5-4 and TRBJ2-3, with D possibly being TRBD1 (5 bases). V was shortened by 4 bases and J by 4 bases, with 10 bases between the two germline ends. CDR3 size: 13 residues. Germline loops: CDR1 SGHNT, CDR2 YYREEE (reference sequence). In DNA, the CDR3 is TGTGCCAGCAGCCCCGTAGGGGCAGATACGCAGTATTTT. This codes for CASSPVGADTQYF.

The chain combines TRBV20-1 with TRBJ2-1, with D hard to call. Trimming shortened V by 3 bases and J by 4 bases, and 4 bases separated the two germline ends. CDR3 size: 11 residues. Per the germline V gene, CDR1 is DFQATT and CDR2 is SNEGSKA (reference sequence). CDR3 nucleotide sequence: TGCAGTGCTAGCCCGTACAATGAGCAGTTCTTC. It encodes CSASPYNEQFF.

This clone occurred a few times. The J gene is TRBJ2-7, the V gene TRBV18, with 11 bases aligning to TRBD1. V trimming: 5 bases; J trimming: 6 bases; junction bases outside the gene matches: 12. The CDR3 extends over 16 amino acids. The germline V gene encodes CDR1 KGHSH and CDR2 LQKENI. In nucleotides, the CDR3 is TGTGCCAGCTCAAAAGACGGACAGGGGGCCACTTCCGAGCAGTACTTC. Protein sequence: CASSKDGQGATSEQYF.

This clone was seen only once. The gene calls are TRBV6-5 and TRBJ2-2, with 8 positions matching TRBD1. The CDR3 length is 14 residues. V was clipped by 5 bases and J by 5 bases; unmatched bases: 4. The germline V gene has CDR1 MNHEY and CDR2 SVGAGI. The CDR3 loop is CASSRQGRTGELFF. The CDR3 nucleotides are TGTGCCAGCAGTCGACAGGGGAGGACCGGGGAGCTGTTTTTT.

This sequence joins TRBV10-3 and TRBJ2-7; 9 positions match TRBD2. Germline V gives CDR1 ENHRY, CDR2 SYGVKD. CDR3 length: 15 amino acids. V was pared by 4 bases and J by 0 bases, with 4 bases of the junction left unmatched. CDR3 region: CAISAGREGSYEQYF. Here the CDR3 DNA reads TGTGCCATCAGTGCTGGGCGGGAGGGCTCCTACGAGCAGTACTTC.

The V gene is TRBV5-4, the J gene TRBJ2-5; 14 bases line up with TRBD2. The V segment lost 4 bases and the J segment 5 bases; nucleotides outside the gene matches: 4. Germline V gene lookup returns CDR1 SGHNT and CDR2 YYREEE (reference sequence). The CDR3 is 15 amino acids. CDR3 protein: CASSDRLAGGETQYF. Written as DNA, the CDR3 is TGTGCCAGCAGCGACCGACTAGCGGGAGGGGAGACCCAGTACTTC.

This chain uses TRBV18 with TRBJ2-3, with TRBD1 identical over 7 bases. Germline trimming cut 2 bases from V and 1 base from J; bases unmatched to any gene: 0. The CDR3 sequence is 14 residues long. Germline lookup yields CDR1 KGHSH and CDR2 LQKENI. The CDR3 nucleotides read TGTGCCAGCTCACCAACAGGGGGCACAGATACGCAGTATTTT. Amino acid sequence: CASSPTGGTDTQYF.

Remarks on this clone: One junction end disagrees with the germline gene, perhaps due to a read error. The gene calls are TRBV7-9 and TRBJ1-6, with D perhaps TRBD1 (5 bases). The CDR3 is made up of 11 amino acids. CDR1 and CDR2 from the germline V gene are SEHNR and FQNEAQ (reference sequence). As DNA, the CDR3 is TGTGCCAGCACCTTAACGGGGGCCCTCCACTTT. Its protein product is CASTLTGALHF.

The J gene is TRBJ2-6, the V gene TRBV6-5, with D hard to call. Between the trimmed V and J ends, which lost 8 bases and 0 bases, there was a span of 5 bases. Germline CDR1 reads MNHEY; CDR2 reads SVGAGI. The CDR3 has 13 amino acids. Written as DNA, the CDR3 is TGTGCCAGCCGAGTCTCTGGGGCCAACGTCCTGACTTTC. As protein: CASRVSGANVLTF.

The V and J genes are TRBV9 and TRBJ2-3; 7 nucleotides line up with TRBD2. J gave up 2 bases and V 2 bases, and 8 bases lay outside the gene matches. Germline-derived CDR1 and CDR2 are SGDLS and YYNGEE. This CDR3 spans 16 amino acids. CDR3 protein: CASSVWDYRNTDTQYF. CDR3 DNA: TGTGCCAGCAGCGTGTGGGACTATCGAAACACAGATACGCAGTATTTT.